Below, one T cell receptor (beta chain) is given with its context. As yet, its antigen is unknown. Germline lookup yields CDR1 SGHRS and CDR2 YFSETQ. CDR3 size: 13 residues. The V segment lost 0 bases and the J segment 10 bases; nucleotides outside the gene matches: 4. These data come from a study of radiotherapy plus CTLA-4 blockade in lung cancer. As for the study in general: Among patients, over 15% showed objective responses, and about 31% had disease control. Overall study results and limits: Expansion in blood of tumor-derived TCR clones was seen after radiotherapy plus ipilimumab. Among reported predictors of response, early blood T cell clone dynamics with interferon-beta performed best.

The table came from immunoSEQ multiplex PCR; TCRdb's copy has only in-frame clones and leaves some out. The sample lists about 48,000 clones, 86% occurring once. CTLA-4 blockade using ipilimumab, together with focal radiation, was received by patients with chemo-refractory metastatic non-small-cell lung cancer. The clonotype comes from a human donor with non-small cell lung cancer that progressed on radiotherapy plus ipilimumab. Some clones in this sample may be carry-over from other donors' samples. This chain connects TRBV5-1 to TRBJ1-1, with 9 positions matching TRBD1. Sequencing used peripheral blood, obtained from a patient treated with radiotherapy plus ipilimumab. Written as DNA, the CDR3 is TGCGCCAGCAGCTTGGGCGACAGGGGGGGAGCTTTCTTT. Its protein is CASSLGDRGGAFF.